The T cell receptor (beta chain) under discussion was sequenced for a study of regulatory T cells in long-lasting Graves disease (dated by TCRdb to the early 2020s). Looking at the study overall: Newly diagnosed Graves' disease patients had taken antithyroid drugs for less than 3 months. Peripheral blood TCR sequencing and RNA sequencing compared persistent Graves' disease patients with newly diagnosed Graves' disease patients. The study took place in China and was registered as a clinical trial. TCR sequencing covered around 13 persistent and approximately 20 newly diagnosed Graves' disease patients, some 33 samples in total.

Beyond this particular receptor, the publication reports: Sequencing and analysis were restricted to the TCR beta chain. Compared with newly diagnosed patients, patients with persistent Graves' disease had lower TCR Shannon entropy and fewer highly expanded clones, which suggests clonal expansion. The small sample size was acknowledged by the authors as a limitation that may reduce accuracy. The study examined only peripheral blood because the primary lesion, thyroid tissue, could not be accessed. Patients with persistent disease shared more public clonotypes (under 3,000) than newly diagnosed patients did (about 1,000). TRBV28, TRBJ1-2 and TRBJ2-5 were preferentially used in persistent disease, while TRBV20-1 and TRBJ2-1 were favored in newly diagnosed disease.

The library was obtained by multiplex PCR. Sequencer: Illumina HiSeq 4000. TCR beta libraries were built with iRepertoire HTBI primers and Arm-PCR amplification of CDR3 regions. Before sequencing, the PCR products underwent gel purification. On the authors' methods: Gene usage analysis of CDR3 amino acid clonotypes relied on the approximately 62 TRBV and over 13 TRBJ segments identified across samples. COPE and FqMerger were used to merge the filtered high-quality paired reads into contigs. BLAST was used to align contigs to IMGT TRBV, TRBD and TRBJ reference genes, with CDR3 defined following IMGT. Highly expanded clones were defined as clonotypes with a frequency above 0.1%. Shannon entropy was used to measure repertoire diversity, and the Gini coefficient was used to measure V-J evenness. A clonotype was considered public if more than one individual shared it. TCRdb applied fastp at Q25 and MiXCR to the public reads, then kept only in-frame beta chains. Rows with a matching CDR3 protein are joined into one entry that keeps the most common DNA and genes. TCRdb, not the original authors, processed these V and J calls. This sample is represented by over 350,000 distinct CDR3 sequences; about 15% of them were singletons. Under 9% of the sample belongs to the ten largest clones.

Germline trimming amounts to 5 bases on V and 0 bases on J, with 6 as the count of junction bases outside the gene matches. The CDR3 covers 17 residues, taking in both the cysteine and the phenylalanine. Only the CDR3 portion is preserved as DNA: 51 bases, with reading frame beginning at the first base. The germline V gene gives CDR1 as KGHDR and CDR2 as SFDVKD. The sample's time point label, decoded: newly diagnosed GD, antithyroid drugs for less than 3 months. For both TCR sequencing and RNA sequencing, RNA was extracted from PBMCs in TRIzol. The diagnosis of Graves' disease was made according to American Thyroid Association guidelines. Patients were recruited from an endocrinology department in Xi'an, China. Each patient gave 7.5 to 10 milliliters of peripheral blood, collected in an EDTA anticoagulant tube. Ficoll Paque Plus density gradient separation was used to isolate PBMCs, and no further T cell sorting was performed. RNA quality was checked with an Agilent 2100 Bioanalyzer and agarose gel, and concentration with a NanoDrop 2000.

At least ten counts were recorded for this clonotype. The antigen it recognizes is unknown. The record has no base qualities; no much larger clone is one base away. This sample was shared with a second study, whose subject was T cells in Graves' hyperthyroidism and ophthalmopathy. That second report states: Graves' hyperthyroidism was defined as stable when no progression to ophthalmopathy occurred over 18 months of follow-up. Hyperthyroidism patients were newly diagnosed, with disease duration under 2 months, and aged 18 to 65 years. The study excluded patients with uncontrolled infections, other autoimmune diseases, pregnancy or lactation. Diagnoses were based on clinical symptoms, serum thyroxine and TRAb, thyroid ultrasound and orbital computed tomography. The first round of RT-PCR for the TCR CDR3 was performed with the HTBI primer set and the Qiagen OneStep RT-PCR kit. Blood samples also contained most of the expanded thyroid clonotypes (frequency above 0.001), which suggests that blood repertoires may reflect thyroid immune responses. Ophthalmopathy was separated from stable hyperthyroidism by a 13 V-J signature model, with 87.88% sensitivity and 81% to 83% specificity obtained in cross-validation and 80%/75% obtained in testing. In validation, the model predicted progression to ophthalmopathy a median of around 6.5 months before onset, with 70% to 71% sensitivity and about 72% specificity. TCR V-J signatures able to tell the groups apart were searched for in a discovery cohort of 100 patients, of whom more than 40 had Graves' ophthalmopathy and under 65 had stable Graves' hyperthyroidism. Prospective prediction of ophthalmopathy was tested in an independent validation cohort of 18 to 20 hyperthyroidism patients and around 16 patients who later progressed to ophthalmopathy. The 100 discovery patients were randomly split 7:3 into training and test sets. Thyroid tissue and blood T-cell repertoires from about six Graves' hyperthyroidism patients were also compared in the study. After sampling, hyperthyroidism patients received methimazole starting at 30 mg daily, and ophthalmopathy patients received high-dose intravenous methylprednisolone. A second multiplex PCR round built the libraries, followed by size selection and purification. Paired-end sequencing of the libraries was performed with 100 bp reads on an Illumina HiSeq2000. SOAPnuke was used to process the raw data, throwing out any read that contained adapters or uncalled bases, had a mean Phred below 15, or lacked an exact constant-primer or identifier match. COPE v1.2.5 was used to merge the high-quality paired reads, and each unique nucleotide sequence was defined as a clonotype. MiTCR v1.1 was used to align clonotypes to the IMGT TRBV, TRBD and TRBJ reference segments. The analysis included only V-J combinations with a frequency above 0.0001, which together covered 99% to 99.2% of the repertoires. A TCS score was defined as the ratio of F50 (clonal expansion) to E x V (chaos), with BLOSUM62-based TCRdist applied between CDR3 peptides within each V-J. Welch's t-statistics and random forest reduced just over 500 V-J features to 13, which were used in a naive Bayes classifier (R e1071). No statistical method was used to set the sample size in advance, and investigators knew the group allocation. The paper describes TCR Vbeta CDR3 sequencing of 140 or so peripheral blood samples, made up of 40 to 45 ophthalmopathy patients, around 78 hyperthyroidism patients and 17 progressor patients.

Recombination linked TRBV24-1 to TRBJ1-2; TRBD1 fits 12 bases in the junction. The sample here was peripheral blood mononuclear cells (PBMCs), taken at new diagnosis, from a patient treated with antithyroid drugs. This receptor was obtained from a middle-aged woman with Graves disease. Donor details come from another sample of the same person, matched by shared clones. Here the CDR3 is given as CATSGGQGAAANYGYTF. The DNA is TGTGCCACCAGTGGGGGACAGGGGGCAGCTGCTAACTATGGCTACACCTTC.